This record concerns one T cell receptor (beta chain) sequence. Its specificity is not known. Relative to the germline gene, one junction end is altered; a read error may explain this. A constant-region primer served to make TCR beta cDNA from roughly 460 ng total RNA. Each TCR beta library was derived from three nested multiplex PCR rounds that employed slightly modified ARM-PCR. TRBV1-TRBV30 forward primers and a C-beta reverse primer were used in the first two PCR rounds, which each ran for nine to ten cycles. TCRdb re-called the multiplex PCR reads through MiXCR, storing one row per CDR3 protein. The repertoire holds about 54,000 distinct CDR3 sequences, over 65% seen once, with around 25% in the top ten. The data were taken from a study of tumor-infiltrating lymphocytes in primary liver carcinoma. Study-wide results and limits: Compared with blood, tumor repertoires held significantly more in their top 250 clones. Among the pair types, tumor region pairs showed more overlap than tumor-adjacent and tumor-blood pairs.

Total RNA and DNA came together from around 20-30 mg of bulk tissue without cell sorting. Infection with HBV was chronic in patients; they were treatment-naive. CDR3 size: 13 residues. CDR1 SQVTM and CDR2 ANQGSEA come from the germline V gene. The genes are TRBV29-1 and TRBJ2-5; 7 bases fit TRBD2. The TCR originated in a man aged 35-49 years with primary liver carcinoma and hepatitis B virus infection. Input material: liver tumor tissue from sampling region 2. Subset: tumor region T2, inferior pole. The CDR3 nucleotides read TGCAGCGTTGGTGGGAGGGCCGCTGAGGCCCGGTACTTT. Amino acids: CSVGGRAAEARYF.